There are many counts of the clone carrying this T cell receptor (beta chain). The antigen remains unidentified. The CDR3 loop spans 16 amino acids. V shed 6 bases, J shed 2 bases, and the junction held 12 bases outside the gene matches. Per germline, CDR1 MNHEY and CDR2 SMNVEV (reference sequence). The sample is drawn from a study of human T cells and chemical hapten exposure. TCRdb independently ran MiXCR on the RACE reads; one entry per CDR3 protein. Among approximately 85,000 distinct CDR3 sequences listed, about 10% were seen once. Regarding time point: patch test 2, 6 weeks after DPC sensitization. The treatment is: therapeutic diphenylcyclopropenone sensitization with weekly scalp DPC. Regarding the study as a whole: Alopecia was present in the donors, so their immune response may differ from healthy people's.

This TCR was sampled from a woman in her twenties or thirties with alopecia areata. Some clones in this sample may be carry-over from other donors' samples. The rearrangement joins TRBV27 to TRBJ1-2; the match to TRBD1 covers 7 bases. Here the sequenced sample was whole blood, taken in connection with sensitization to the hapten diphenylcyclopropenone (DPC). The CDR3 DNA follows: TGTGCCAGCAGAATTTTGGGGACAGTGTCCAACTATGGCTACACCTTC. Protein product: CASRILGTVSNYGYTF.